Shown below are 24 T cell receptor beta chains from a single sample sequenced in a study of blood T cell repertoires in COVID-19. Here immunoSEQ multiplex PCR was the method, and the copy in TCRdb shows in-frame clones only, minus some. In the table there are under 100,000 clones, about 85% of which are singletons. Sequenced sample: peripheral blood. The receptors were sampled from a man in his fifties or sixties with acute or convalescent COVID-19.

This sequence joins TRBV19 and TRBJ2-1, with a weak D call TRBD2 (5 bases). Germline V gene data show CDR1 as LNHDA and CDR2 as SQIVND (reference sequence). The CDR3 consists of 14 residues. The ends were cut back, 3 bases at V and 0 bases at J, with 6 bases in the middle. In DNA, the CDR3 is TGTGCCAGTAGTATGGGGAGCTCCTACAATGAGCAGTTCTTC. Translation: CASSMGSSYNEQFF.

The rearrangement joins TRBV19 to TRBJ1-1; 8 bases are shared with TRBD1. The V and J ends lost 4 bases and 7 bases, in that order; junction bases with no gene match: 5. Germline CDR1 is LNHDA and CDR2 is SQIVND (reference sequence). The CDR3 has 13 amino acids. The CDR3 bases are TGTGCCAGTAGTAGACAGGGGCTGGATGAAGCTTTCTTT. Translation gives CASSRQGLDEAFF.

This clone was observed once. The chain couples TRBV13 to TRBJ2-7; the D gene is possibly TRBD2 (6 bases). Trimming removed 0 bases at V and 2 bases at J, with 11 bases between. There are 15 residues in the CDR3. The germline gives CDR1 PRHDT, CDR2 FYEKMQ (reference sequence). The chain's CDR3 is CASSLGGGETYEQYF. Written as DNA, the CDR3 is TGTGCCAGCAGCTTAGGGGGCGGGGAGACCTACGAGCAGTACTTC. Full variable domain (remainder filled in from reference TRBV13 and TRBJ2-7): AAGVIQSPRHLIKEKRETATLKCYPIPRHDTVYWYQQGPGQDPQFLISFYEKMQSDKGSIPDRFSAQQFSDYHSELNMSSLELGDSALYFCASSLGGGETYEQYFGPGTRLTVT.

The gene calls are TRBV19 and TRBJ2-3; 10 bases line up with TRBD1. The CDR3 has 13 amino acids. Trimming took 9 bases from V and 6 from J; bases not matched to a gene: 6. CDR1 LNHDA and CDR2 SQIVND come from the germline V gene (reference sequence). As DNA, the CDR3 is TGTGCCAGCCATTCGGGACAGGGGGATACGCAGTATTTT. Translating it yields CASHSGQGDTQYF.

The chain joins TRBV3-1 (or the pseudogene TRBV3-2) to TRBJ2-5; 14 bases line up with TRBD2. J was trimmed by 4 bases and V by 9 bases; bases with no gene match: 16. Germline-derived CDR1 and CDR2 are LGHDT and YNNKEL (reference sequence). The CDR3 has 18 residues. The CDR3 here is CARGTSGRLRTGRETQYF. The CDR3 DNA reads as TGTGCCAGAGGGACTAGCGGGAGACTACGGACGGGGAGAGAGACCCAGTACTTC.

The rearrangement links TRBV11-2 to TRBJ2-1; 9 nucleotides align to TRBD2. Looked up from germline, CDR1 is SGHAT and CDR2 is FQNNGV. Trimming at V came to 4 bases and at J to 10 bases, leaving 17 bases not matched to a gene. CDR3 length: 17 amino acids. CDR3: CASSSAAAGGWDGEQFF. The CDR3, as DNA: TGTGCCAGCAGCTCTGCCGCAGCGGGAGGTTGGGATGGGGAGCAGTTCTTC.

The rearrangement joins TRBV6-5 to TRBJ1-2; TRBD1 aligns across 8 bases. There are 14 residues in the CDR3. J gave up 2 bases and V 7 bases, and 6 bases lay outside the gene matches. Germline CDR1 and CDR2: MNHEY and SVGAGI. CDR3 bases: TGTGCCAGCAATCGAAACAGGGGGAACTATGGCTACACCTTC. The encoded protein is CASNRNRGNYGYTF.

V usage is TRBV28 and J usage is TRBJ2-3; 13 bases line up with TRBD2. J was trimmed by 6 bases and V by 6 bases; bases with no gene match: 27. The germline V gene has CDR1 MDHEN and CDR2 SYDVKM. The CDR3 runs 22 residues. CDR3 protein: CASSPGLAGRLPTLDCGDTQYF. The CDR3 DNA reads as TGTGCCAGCAGCCCGGGACTAGCGGGACGCCTCCCGACCCTCGATTGCGGGGATACGCAGTATTTT.

The chain links TRBV18 to TRBJ2-7; 7 nucleotides agree with TRBD1. The CDR3 runs to 13 residues. The trim removed 4 bases at V and 5 bases at J, leaving 5 bases unmatched. The V gene's germline CDR1 is KGHSH and CDR2 LQKENI. The CDR3 here is CASSRYDRDEQYF. The CDR3 DNA follows: TGTGCCAGCTCACGGTACGACAGGGACGAGCAGTACTTC.

CDR3 region: CASSLTQGVGEQYF. The CDR3 bases are TGTGCCAGCAGTTTGACTCAAGGGGTTGGGGAGCAGTACTTC. V and J are TRBV6-6 and TRBJ2-7; perhaps TRBD1 as D (5 bases). CDR1 MNHNY and CDR2 SVGAGI come from the germline V gene (reference sequence). V gave up 4 bases and J gave up 7 bases, with 17 bases separating them. The CDR3 is made up of 14 amino acids.

The rearrangement links TRBV6-5 to TRBJ1-2; tentative D call: TRBD1 (6 bases). Per the germline V gene, CDR1 is MNHEY and CDR2 is SVGAGI. V dropped 6 bases and J dropped 6 bases, with 17 bases sitting between them. The CDR3 is 14 amino acids. The CDR3 reads CASSLTGTFDGYTF. CDR3 DNA sequence: TGTGCCAGCAGCCTCACAGGGACCTTCGATGGCTACACCTTC.

The J gene is TRBJ2-7, the V gene TRBV6-2 or TRBV6-3; 7 nucleotides agree with TRBD1. The trim removed 5 bases at V and 4 bases at J, leaving 8 bases unmatched. This CDR3 has 14 residues. The germline V gene encodes CDR1 MNHEY and CDR2 SVGEGT. The CDR3 sequence is CASSLLRGQYEQYF. In DNA form, the CDR3 reads TGTGCCAGCAGTCTCCTCCGGGGACAGTACGAGCAGTACTTC.

The chain has TRBV5-6 and TRBJ1-2, with TRBD1 as a possible D gene (6 bases). The V end was cut by 0 bases, the J end by 3 bases, with 12 bases between. Germline CDR1 is SGHDT and CDR2 is YYEEEE. The CDR3 is made up of 15 amino acids. The CDR3 DNA follows: TGTGCCAGCAGCTTGGGTTTGGGACACGACTATGGCTACACCTTC. This translates into CASSLGLGHDYGYTF.

This chain connects TRBV27 to TRBJ1-1; 7 bases line up with TRBD1. The CDR3 is 15 residues long. The J segment lost 2 bases and the V segment lost 2 bases, leaving 5 bases of the junction unmatched. The V gene's germline CDR1 is MNHEY and CDR2 SMNVEV (reference sequence). In DNA form, the CDR3 reads TGTGCCAGCAGTTTAGGGACAGTTCTCAACACTGAAGCTTTCTTT. The encoded protein is CASSLGTVLNTEAFF.

This rearrangement joins TRBV6-5 to TRBJ1-2; maybe TRBD1 (5 bases). V lost 6 bases and J lost 4, with 15 bases in between. Germline lookup yields CDR1 MNHEY and CDR2 SVGAGI. CDR3 length equals 14 residues. The DNA of the CDR3 is TGTGCCAGCAGATATAGAACGACAGCCTATGGCTACACCTTC. Protein sequence: CASRYRTTAYGYTF.

The rearrangement joins TRBV4-3 to TRBJ2-3; D gene uncertain. Germline CDR1 is LGHNA and CDR2 is YSLEER. This CDR3 has 13 amino acids. V shed 4 bases and J shed 5 bases, with 10 bases lying between them. CDR3 bases: TGCGCCAGCAGCCCAACGCTAGGAGATACGCAGTATTTT. As protein: CASSPTLGDTQYF.

This clone was seen only a few times. V usage is TRBV5-1 and J usage is TRBJ2-5; 9 bases line up with TRBD2. This CDR3 is built from 14 residues. The germline V gene has CDR1 SGHRS and CDR2 YFSETQ. The trim removed 3 bases at V and 4 bases at J, leaving 4 bases unmatched. This CDR3 reads CASSSGLAIETQYF. The CDR3 coding sequence is TGCGCCAGCAGCTCGGGACTAGCAATAGAGACCCAGTACTTC.

V gene TRBV6-4 combines with J gene TRBJ2-2, with D possibly TRBD2 on 5 matching bases. The CDR3 covers 13 residues. Germline loops: CDR1 MRHNA, CDR2 SNTAGT. Between the trimmed V and J ends, which lost 4 bases and 2 bases, there was a span of 5 bases. The CDR3 bases are TGTGCCAGCAGTGGGACTAACACCGGGGAGCTGTTTTTT. It yields the protein CASSGTNTGELFF.

The CDR3 region has the DNA TGTGCCAGCAGCTTAGAGGCTAGCGGGAGGGCCTACGGCGAGCAGTACTTC. Protein sequence: CASSLEASGRAYGEQYF. V and J are TRBV11-2 and TRBJ2-7; 12 nucleotides line up with TRBD2. CDR1 SGHAT and CDR2 FQNNGV come from the germline V gene. The CDR3 is 17 amino acids. J lost 6 bases, V lost 0 bases, and 9 bases had no gene match.

This clone was detected only a few times. The chain is built from TRBV18 and TRBJ2-4; 7 bases fit TRBD1. V dropped 2 bases and J dropped 0; count of bases not matched to a gene: 13. Germline-derived CDR1 and CDR2 are KGHSH and LQKENI. The CDR3 loop spans 19 amino acids. This CDR3 reads CASSPGSGTVRVAKNIQYF. In DNA form, the CDR3 reads TGTGCCAGCTCACCAGGATCCGGGACAGTTCGAGTAGCCAAAAACATTCAGTACTTC.

The gene calls are TRBV6-2 or TRBV6-3 and TRBJ1-2; unclear D gene. The CDR3 runs 12 residues. Germline CDR1 reads MNHEY; CDR2 reads SVGEGT. The V end lost 0 bases, the J end lost 4 bases, and 3 bases lay between the germline ends. CDR3 residues: CASSYSSYGYTF. Here the CDR3 DNA reads TGTGCCAGCAGTTACTCGAGCTATGGCTACACCTTC.

This clone was seen just once. V usage is TRBV18 and J usage is TRBJ2-7; TRBD1 matches 7 bases. The CDR3 is 15 residues long. Germline lookup yields CDR1 KGHSH and CDR2 LQKENI. The V gene end was trimmed by 0 bases and the J gene end by 3 bases; junction bases not matched to a gene: 5. The CDR3: CASSPPSPGGYEQYF. CDR3 nucleotide sequence: TGTGCCAGCTCACCACCGAGCCCAGGGGGCTACGAGCAGTACTTC.

The chain couples TRBV2 to TRBJ2-1; 8 bases align to TRBD1. The V gene end was trimmed by 3 bases and the J gene end by 6 bases; junction bases not matched to a gene: 10. The CDR3 is 16 residues long. The germline V gene encodes CDR1 SNHLY and CDR2 FYNNEI. The CDR3 loop is CASSDQTGGLGNEQFF. The CDR3 DNA follows: TGTGCCAGCAGTGACCAAACAGGGGGTCTCGGCAATGAGCAGTTCTTC.

V and J are TRBV29-1 and TRBJ2-2, with 8 bases identical to TRBD1. The ends lost 2 bases at V and 5 bases at J; junction bases unmatched: 4. This CDR3 is built from 14 residues. The germline V gene encodes CDR1 SQVTM and CDR2 ANQGSEA. The CDR3 sequence: CSVEFTGGTGELFF. CDR3 DNA: TGCAGCGTTGAATTTACAGGGGGAACCGGGGAGCTGTTTTTT.